Many counts were recorded for the clone carrying this TCR beta chain. Its antigen is unknown. This specimen comes from a study of T cells in Graves' hyperthyroidism and ophthalmopathy. Whole-study findings and limits: From stable hyperthyroidism, ophthalmopathy was separated by a 13 V-J model.

Using RNA transcripts as the source, TCR beta CDR3 regions were amplified. TCR CDR3 underwent first-round RT-PCR with the HTBI primer set. TCRdb re-analysed the multiplex PCR reads in MiXCR, keeping a single row per CDR3 protein. This sample has over 300,000 distinct CDR3 sequences; around 13% occur once, and the top ten carry 9.5% to 12%. Lactation, pregnancy, other autoimmune disease or uncontrolled infection excluded patients. Clinical symptoms, serum thyroxine, TRAb, thyroid ultrasound and orbital computed tomography established diagnosis. Out of approximately 9.9 ml of fresh peripheral blood came the PBMCs. The CDR3 is 13 amino acids. Between the trimmed V and J ends, which lost 6 bases and 5 bases, there was a span of 14 bases. Germline lookup yields CDR1 SNHLY and CDR2 FYNNEI.

The clonotype comes from a woman in her sixties with Graves' hyperthyroidism. The chain links TRBV2 to TRBJ2-7, with TRBD1 as a possible D gene (5 bases). The sample was blood. The CDR3 protein is CASREQVINEQYF. The DNA for the CDR3 is TGTGCCAGCAGGGAACAGGTTATCAACGAGCAGTACTTC.